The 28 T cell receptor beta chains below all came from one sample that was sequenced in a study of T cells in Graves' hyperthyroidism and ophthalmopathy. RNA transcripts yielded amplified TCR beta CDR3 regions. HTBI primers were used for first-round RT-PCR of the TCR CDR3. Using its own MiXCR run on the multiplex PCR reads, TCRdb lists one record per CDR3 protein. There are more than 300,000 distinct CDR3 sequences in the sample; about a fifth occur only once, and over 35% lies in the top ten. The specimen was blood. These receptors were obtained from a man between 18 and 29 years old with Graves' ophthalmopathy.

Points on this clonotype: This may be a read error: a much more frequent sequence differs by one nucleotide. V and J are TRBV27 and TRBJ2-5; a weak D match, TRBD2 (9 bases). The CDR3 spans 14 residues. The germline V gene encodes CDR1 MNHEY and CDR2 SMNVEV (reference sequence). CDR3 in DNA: TGTGCCAGCAGCGACAGGGGCGGGGGGGAGACCCAGCACTTC. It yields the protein CASSDRGGGETQHF.

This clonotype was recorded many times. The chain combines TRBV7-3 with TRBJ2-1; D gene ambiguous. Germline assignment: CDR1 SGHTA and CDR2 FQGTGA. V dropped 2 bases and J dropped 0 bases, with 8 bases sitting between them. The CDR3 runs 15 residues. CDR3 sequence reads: CASSLRFSSYNEQFF. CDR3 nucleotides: TGTGCCAGCAGCTTACGGTTCTCCTCCTACAATGAGCAGTTCTTC.

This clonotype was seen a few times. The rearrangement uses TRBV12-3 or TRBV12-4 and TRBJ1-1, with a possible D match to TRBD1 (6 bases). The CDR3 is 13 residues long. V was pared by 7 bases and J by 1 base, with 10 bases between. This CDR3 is CASTQGGNTEAFF. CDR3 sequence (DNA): TGTGCCAGCACCCAAGGGGGGAACACTGAAGCTTTCTTT.

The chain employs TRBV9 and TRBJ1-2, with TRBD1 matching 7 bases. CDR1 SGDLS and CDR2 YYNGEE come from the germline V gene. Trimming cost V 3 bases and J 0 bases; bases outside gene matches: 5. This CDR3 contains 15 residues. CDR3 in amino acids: CASSETGTANYGYTF. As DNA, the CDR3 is TGTGCCAGCAGCGAGACCGGGACAGCTAACTATGGCTACACCTTC.

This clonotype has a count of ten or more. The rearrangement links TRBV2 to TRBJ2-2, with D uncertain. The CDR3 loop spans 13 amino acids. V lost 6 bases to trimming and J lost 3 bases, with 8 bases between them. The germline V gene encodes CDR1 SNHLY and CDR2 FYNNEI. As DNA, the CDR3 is TGTGCCAGCAGGAAGACCTACACCGGGGAGCTGTTTTTT. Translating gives CASRKTYTGELFF. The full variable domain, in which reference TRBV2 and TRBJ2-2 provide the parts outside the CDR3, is EPEVTQTPSHQVTQMGQEVILRCVPISNHLYFYWYRQILGQKVEFLVSFYNNEISEKSEIFDDQFSVERPDGSNFTLKIRSTKLEDSAMYFCASRKTYTGELFFGEGSRLTVL.

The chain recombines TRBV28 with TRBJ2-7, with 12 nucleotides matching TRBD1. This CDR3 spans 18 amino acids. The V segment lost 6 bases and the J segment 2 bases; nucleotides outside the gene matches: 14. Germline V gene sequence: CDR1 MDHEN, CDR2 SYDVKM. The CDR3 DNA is TGTGCCAGCAGAGCTCCGGGACAGGGGGCCCCTAATCCCTACGAGCAGTACTTC. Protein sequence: CASRAPGQGAPNPYEQYF.

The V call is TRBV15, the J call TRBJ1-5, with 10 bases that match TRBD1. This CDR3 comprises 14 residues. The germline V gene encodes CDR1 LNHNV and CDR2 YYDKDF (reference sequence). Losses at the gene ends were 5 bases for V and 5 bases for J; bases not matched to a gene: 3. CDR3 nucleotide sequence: TGTGCCACCAGCCGGACAGGGGGGGATCAGCCCCAGCATTTT. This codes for CATSRTGGDQPQHF. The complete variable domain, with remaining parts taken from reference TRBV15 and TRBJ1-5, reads DAMVIQNPRYQVTQFGKPVTLSCSQTLNHNVMYWYQQKSSQAPKLLFHYYDKDFNNEADTPDNFQSRRPNTSFCFLDIRSPGLGDTAMYLCATSRTGGDQPQHFGDGTRLSIL.

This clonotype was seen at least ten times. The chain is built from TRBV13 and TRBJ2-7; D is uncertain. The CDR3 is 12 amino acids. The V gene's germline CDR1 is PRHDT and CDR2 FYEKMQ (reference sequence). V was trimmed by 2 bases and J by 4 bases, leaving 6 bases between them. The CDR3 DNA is TGTGCCAGCAGCTTAAAGCAGTACGAGCAGTACTTC. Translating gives CASSLKQYEQYF.

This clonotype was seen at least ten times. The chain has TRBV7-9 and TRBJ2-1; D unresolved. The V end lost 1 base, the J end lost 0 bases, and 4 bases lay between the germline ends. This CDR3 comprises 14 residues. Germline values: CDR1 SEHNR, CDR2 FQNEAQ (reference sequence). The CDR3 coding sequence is TGTGCCAGCAGCTTAGACACCTCCTACAATGAGCAGTTCTTC. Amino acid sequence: CASSLDTSYNEQFF.

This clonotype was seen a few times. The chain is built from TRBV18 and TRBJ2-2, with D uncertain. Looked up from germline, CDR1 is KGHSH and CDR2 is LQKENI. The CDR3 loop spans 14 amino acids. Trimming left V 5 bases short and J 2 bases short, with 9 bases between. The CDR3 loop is CASSANRNTGELFF. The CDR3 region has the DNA TGTGCCAGCTCAGCCAACAGAAACACCGGGGAGCTGTTTTTT. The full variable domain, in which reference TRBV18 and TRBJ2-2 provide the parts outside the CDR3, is NAGVMQNPRHLVRRRGQEARLRCSPMKGHSHVYWYRQLPEEGLKFMVYLQKENIIDESGMPKERFSAEFPKEGPSILRIQQVVRGDSAAYFCASSANRNTGELFFGEGSRLTVL.

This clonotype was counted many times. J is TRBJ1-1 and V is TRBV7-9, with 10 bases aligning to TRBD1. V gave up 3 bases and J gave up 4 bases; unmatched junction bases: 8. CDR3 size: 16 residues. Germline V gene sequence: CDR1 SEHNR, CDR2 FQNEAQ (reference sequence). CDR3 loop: CASSLPPDRGITEAFF. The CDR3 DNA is TGTGCCAGCAGCTTGCCCCCGGACAGGGGGATCACTGAAGCTTTCTTT.

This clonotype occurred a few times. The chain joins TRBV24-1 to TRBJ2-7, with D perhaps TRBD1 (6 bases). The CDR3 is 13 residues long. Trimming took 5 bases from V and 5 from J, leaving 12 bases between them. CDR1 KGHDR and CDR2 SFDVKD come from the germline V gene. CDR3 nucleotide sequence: TGTGCCACCAGTGTTTCAGGGGCCGACGAGCAGTACTTC. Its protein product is CATSVSGADEQYF.

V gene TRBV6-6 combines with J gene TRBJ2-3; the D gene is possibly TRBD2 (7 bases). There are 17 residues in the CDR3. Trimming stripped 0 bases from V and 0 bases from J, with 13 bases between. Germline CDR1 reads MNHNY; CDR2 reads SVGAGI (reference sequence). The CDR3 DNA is TGTGCCAGCAGTTACTCGATAGGGGGGGCTAGCACAGATACGCAGTATTTT. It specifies CASSYSIGGASTDTQYF.

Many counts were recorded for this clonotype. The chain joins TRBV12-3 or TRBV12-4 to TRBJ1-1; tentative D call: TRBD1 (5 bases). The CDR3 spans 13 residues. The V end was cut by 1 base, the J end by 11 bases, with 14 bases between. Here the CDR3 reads CASSLETGGGAFF. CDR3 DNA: TGTGCCAGCAGTTTAGAAACAGGCGGAGGGGCTTTCTTT.

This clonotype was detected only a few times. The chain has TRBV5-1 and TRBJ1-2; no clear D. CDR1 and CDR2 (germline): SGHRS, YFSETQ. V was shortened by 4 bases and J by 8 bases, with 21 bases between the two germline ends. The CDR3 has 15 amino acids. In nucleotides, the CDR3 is TGCGCCAGCAGCCCCCTCCCGACGAGCGCTGGCGGCTACACCTTC. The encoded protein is CASSPLPTSAGGYTF.

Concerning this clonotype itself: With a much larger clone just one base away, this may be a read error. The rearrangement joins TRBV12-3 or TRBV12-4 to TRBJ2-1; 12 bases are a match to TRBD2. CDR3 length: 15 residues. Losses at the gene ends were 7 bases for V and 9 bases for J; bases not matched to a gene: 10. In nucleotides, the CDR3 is TGTGCCAGCACCTTAACTAGCGGGGGGCGGGGTGAGCAGTTCTTC. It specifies CASTLTSGGRGEQFF.

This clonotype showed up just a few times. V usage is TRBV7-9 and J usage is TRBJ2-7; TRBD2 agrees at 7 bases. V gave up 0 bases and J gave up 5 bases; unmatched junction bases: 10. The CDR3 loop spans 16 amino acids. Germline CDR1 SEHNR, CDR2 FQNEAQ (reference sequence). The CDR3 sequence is CASSLAGTNPEDEQYF. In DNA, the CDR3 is TGTGCCAGCAGCTTAGCCGGGACTAACCCGGAAGACGAGCAGTACTTC.

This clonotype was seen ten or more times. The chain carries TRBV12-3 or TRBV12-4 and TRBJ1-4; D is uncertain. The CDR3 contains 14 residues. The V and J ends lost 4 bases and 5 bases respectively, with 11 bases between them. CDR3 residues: CASSWGAQNEKLFF. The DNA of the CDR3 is TGTGCCAGCAGTTGGGGAGCCCAGAATGAAAAACTGTTTTTT.

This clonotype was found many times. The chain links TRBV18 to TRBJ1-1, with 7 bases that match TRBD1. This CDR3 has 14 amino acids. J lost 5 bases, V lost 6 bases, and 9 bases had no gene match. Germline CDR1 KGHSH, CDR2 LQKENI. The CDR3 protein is CASSERGRETEAFF. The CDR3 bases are TGTGCCAGCTCGGAGAGGGGGCGAGAAACTGAAGCTTTCTTT.

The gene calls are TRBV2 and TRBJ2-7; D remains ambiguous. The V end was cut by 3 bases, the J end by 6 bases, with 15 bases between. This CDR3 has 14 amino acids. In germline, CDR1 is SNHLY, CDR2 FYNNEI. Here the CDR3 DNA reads TGTGCCAGCAGTGATAGGGCCCGGGTCGGCGAGCAGTACTTC. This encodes CASSDRARVGEQYF. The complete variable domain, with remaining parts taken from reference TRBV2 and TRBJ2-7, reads EPEVTQTPSHQVTQMGQEVILRCVPISNHLYFYWYRQILGQKVEFLVSFYNNEISEKSEIFDDQFSVERPDGSNFTLKIRSTKLEDSAMYFCASSDRARVGEQYFGPGTRLTVT.

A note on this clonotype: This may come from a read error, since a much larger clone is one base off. The DNA for the CDR3 is TGTGCCAGCAGTGAACAGAGGTCGGACACTGAAGCTTTCTTT. Translating gives CASSEQRSDTEAFF. The chain links TRBV2 to TRBJ1-1; no definite D call. The CDR3 sequence is 14 residues long. V lost 2 bases and J 3 bases, leaving 10 bases between the germline ends. Germline V gene sequence: CDR1 SNHLY, CDR2 FYNNEI.

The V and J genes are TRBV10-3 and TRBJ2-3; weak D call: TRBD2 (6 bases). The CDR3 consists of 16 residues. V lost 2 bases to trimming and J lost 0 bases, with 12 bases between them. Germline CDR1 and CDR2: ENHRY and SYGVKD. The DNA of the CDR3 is TGTGCCATCAGTGAGGGGGGACTTACTAGCACAGATACGCAGTATTTT. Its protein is CAISEGGLTSTDTQYF.

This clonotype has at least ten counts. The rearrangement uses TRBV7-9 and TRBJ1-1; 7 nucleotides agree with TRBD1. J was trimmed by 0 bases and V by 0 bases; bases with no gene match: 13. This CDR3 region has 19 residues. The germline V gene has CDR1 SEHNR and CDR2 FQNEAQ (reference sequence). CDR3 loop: CASSLAYGTAQLMNTEAFF. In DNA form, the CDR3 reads TGTGCCAGCAGCTTAGCGTATGGGACAGCGCAACTCATGAACACTGAAGCTTTCTTT.

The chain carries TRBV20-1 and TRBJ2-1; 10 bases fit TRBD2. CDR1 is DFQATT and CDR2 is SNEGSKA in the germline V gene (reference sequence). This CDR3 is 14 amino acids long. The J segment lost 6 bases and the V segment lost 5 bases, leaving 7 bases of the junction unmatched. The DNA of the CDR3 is TGCAGTGCTCCTCTAGCGGGGGTCACCAATGAGCAGTTCTTC. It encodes CSAPLAGVTNEQFF.

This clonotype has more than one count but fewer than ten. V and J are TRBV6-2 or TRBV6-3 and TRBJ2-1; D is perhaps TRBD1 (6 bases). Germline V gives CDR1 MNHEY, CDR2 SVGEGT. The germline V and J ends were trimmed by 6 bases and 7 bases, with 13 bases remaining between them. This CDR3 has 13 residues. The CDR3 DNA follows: TGTGCCAGCAGGGACACAGGGTTTAATGAGCAGTTCTTC. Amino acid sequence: CASRDTGFNEQFF.

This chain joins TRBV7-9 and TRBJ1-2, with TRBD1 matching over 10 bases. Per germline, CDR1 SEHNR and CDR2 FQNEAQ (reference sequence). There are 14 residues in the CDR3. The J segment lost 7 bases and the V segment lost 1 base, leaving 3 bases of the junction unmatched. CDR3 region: CASSLGTGGIGYTF. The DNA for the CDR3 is TGTGCCAGCAGCTTAGGGACAGGGGGTATTGGCTACACCTTC. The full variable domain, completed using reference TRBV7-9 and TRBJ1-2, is DTGVSQNPRHKITKRGQNVTFRCDPISEHNRLYWYRQTLGQGPEFLTYFQNEAQLEKSRLLSDRFSAERPKGSFSTLEIQRTEQGDSAMYLCASSLGTGGIGYTFGSGTRLTVV.

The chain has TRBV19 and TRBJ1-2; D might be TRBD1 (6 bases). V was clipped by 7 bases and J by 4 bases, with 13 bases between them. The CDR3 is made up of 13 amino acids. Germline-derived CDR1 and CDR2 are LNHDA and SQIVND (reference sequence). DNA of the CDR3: TGTGCCAGTACCACAGGGAATTCCTATGGCTACACCTTC. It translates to CASTTGNSYGYTF.

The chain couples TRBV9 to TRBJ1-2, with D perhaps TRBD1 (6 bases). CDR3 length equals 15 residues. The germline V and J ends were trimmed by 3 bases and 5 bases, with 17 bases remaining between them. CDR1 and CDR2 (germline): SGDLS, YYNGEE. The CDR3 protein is CASSAMDSSIYGYTF. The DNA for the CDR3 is TGTGCCAGCAGCGCAATGGACAGTTCTATTTATGGCTACACCTTC.